Listed below are T cell receptor beta chains from one sample, sequenced in a study of blood T cell repertoires in COVID-19. Data came from immunoSEQ multiplex PCR; TCRdb stores just in-frame clones and leaves some out. This table holds around 400,000 clones, roughly 90% found once. Sample: PBMCs or T cells enriched from blood (not recorded which). The receptor set was obtained from a woman aged 25 to 39 who had recovered from COVID-19. CDR3s include the opening cysteine and the closing phenylalanine or tryptophan. Each record gives: J gene, V gene, CDR3 protein.

TRBJ1-1	TRBV15	CATSRDRVDTEAFF
TRBJ2-3	TRBV5-1	CASSLVLGTSGSTDTQYF
TRBJ1-1	TRBV3-1/TRBV3-2	CASSLTGLNTEAFF
TRBJ2-5	TRBV29-1	CSVDRGTETQYF
TRBJ1-2	TRBV5-4	CASSRNQPGGYTF
TRBJ1-3	TRBV6-5	CASSRTAGNTIYF
TRBJ1-2	TRBV4-2	CASSQGVERGLYGYTF
TRBJ1-5	TRBV6-5	CASSYSRTGGSPQHF
TRBJ2-5	TRBV12-3/TRBV12-4	CASSLQGGETQYF
TRBJ2-5	TRBV29-1	CSVEQGWETQYF
TRBJ1-5	TRBV7-9	CASSASDRGNNQPQHF
TRBJ2-1	TRBV6-1	CASSEVRGRWYNEQFF
TRBJ1-5	TRBV19	CASSIMVRGHQPQHF
TRBJ1-5	TRBV30	CAWSYGGNQPQHF
TRBJ2-7	TRBV25-1	CASSVPGQSYEQYF
TRBJ2-1	TRBV7-2	CASSLMTGGYEQFF
TRBJ1-2	TRBV7-3	CASSSNRVSNYGYTF
TRBJ1-2	TRBV28	CASSLAAPAYGYTF
TRBJ2-5	TRBV4-1	CASSQGINAEETQYF
TRBJ1-2	TRBV19	CASSRGQANYGYTF
TRBJ2-7	TRBV23-1	CASSQSLLEGKSSYEQYF
TRBJ1-2	TRBV5-1	CASSIGTGSYGYTF
TRBJ2-1	TRBV24-1	CATGQREYNEQFF
TRBJ2-7	TRBV11-2	CASSFAPGMEGSYEQYF
TRBJ1-6	TRBV3-1/TRBV3-2	CASSPPGQLYNSPLHF
TRBJ1-5	TRBV24-1	CACSARGGSNQPQHF
TRBJ2-4	TRBV11-2	CASSFRPDIQYF
TRBJ1-5	TRBV18	CASSPEGREQPQHF
TRBJ2-4	TRBV19	CASTTGGGKNIQYF
TRBJ2-5	TRBV7-2	CASSLGQGWRETQYF
TRBJ2-2	TRBV9	CASSVSGELFF
TRBJ1-5	TRBV21-1	CASSKVKREESNQPQHF
TRBJ1-1	TRBV10-3	CAISQERDTEAFF
TRBJ2-7	TRBV5-1	CASSLGQNSYEQYF
TRBJ2-3	TRBV7-9	CASSLSDSSRADTQYF
TRBJ2-1	TRBV11-2	CASSLSRGSNNEQFF
TRBJ2-2	TRBV4-1	CASSQAEGVSGELFF
TRBJ1-2	TRBV6-2/TRBV6-3	CASSFLRTVSYGYTF
TRBJ2-1	TRBV10-3	CAIRSLSGRNRNEQFF
TRBJ2-1	TRBV7-3	CASSLAGTSESNEQFF
TRBJ1-1	TRBV9	CASSLGGEGTEAFF
TRBJ2-7	TRBV27	CASRPGKDRAYEQYF
TRBJ2-2	TRBV18	CASSPPAGGRYGELFF
TRBJ1-4	TRBV7-9	CASSPRDRAPNEKLFF
TRBJ1-6	TRBV6-2/TRBV6-3	CASSYVVGEESPLHF
TRBJ1-3	TRBV19	CASSPTGTGNTIYF
TRBJ2-7	TRBV7-9	CASGGMGYEQYF
TRBJ2-2	TRBV19	CASSQRGNTGELFF
TRBJ1-2	TRBV30	CAWSVDIEGYTF
TRBJ1-3	TRBV2	CASRGTGSGNTIYF
TRBJ1-1	TRBV7-9	CASSTTTGLNTEAFF
TRBJ1-6	TRBV7-2	CASSLGPAVADPALHF
TRBJ2-1	TRBV5-1	CASSVPTGVLFF
TRBJ1-5	TRBV28	CACAWTTAGSNQPQHF